The 24 T cell receptor beta chains below all came from one sample that was sequenced in a study of regulatory T cells in long-lasting Graves disease. Arm-PCR of CDR3 regions with iRepertoire HTBI primers generated TCR beta libraries. TCRdb fed the multiplex PCR reads into MiXCR, producing one record per CDR3 protein. The data show about 470,000 distinct CDR3 sequences, with roughly 21% seen just once and approximately 6.4% held by the top ten. Time point given: persistent/refractory GD, antithyroid drugs over 5 years with positive TRAb. Isolated PBMC RNA provided the starting material for the TCR library. Sequenced here: peripheral blood mononuclear cells (PBMCs), sampled when the disease was refractory, from a patient treated with antithyroid drugs. The receptors were gathered from a female donor with Graves disease.

This clonotype was found many times. The chain employs TRBV20-1 and TRBJ2-5, with 13 positions matching TRBD2. This CDR3 is built from 15 residues. The germline CDR1 and CDR2 sequences are DFQATT and SNEGSKA (reference sequence). V gave up 6 bases and J gave up 0 bases; unmatched junction bases: 4. As DNA, the CDR3 is TGCAGTGCCGCTGGACTAGCGGGGGACCAAGAGACCCAGTACTTC. Translated, it gives CSAAGLAGDQETQYF.

The chain is built from TRBV6-1 and TRBJ1-1; D is unresolved. This CDR3 has 12 amino acids. Germline lookup yields CDR1 MNHNS and CDR2 SASEGT. V lost 6 bases and J lost 3, with 8 bases in between. The CDR3 here is CASRDVYTEAFF. The CDR3 bases are TGTGCCAGCAGGGACGTATACACTGAAGCTTTCTTT.

There are a few counts of this clonotype. V is TRBV12-3 or TRBV12-4 and J is TRBJ2-4, with D unclear. V lost 5 bases, J lost 4 bases, and 9 bases lay in between. The CDR3 consists of 13 residues. The CDR3 is CASSPSAKNIQYF. The CDR3 coding sequence is TGTGCCAGCAGTCCGAGCGCAAAAAACATTCAGTACTTC.

The chain joins TRBV24-1 to TRBJ2-1; no definite D call. Germline loops: CDR1 KGHDR, CDR2 SFDVKD. V shed 2 bases and J shed 4 bases, with 5 bases lying between them. The CDR3 extends over 13 amino acids. CDR3 nucleotides: TGTGCCACCAGTGATTGGCAGTACAATGAGCAGTTCTTC. Protein product: CATSDWQYNEQFF.

V and J are TRBV6-1 and TRBJ1-1, with 9 bases aligning to TRBD1. The germline CDR1 and CDR2 sequences are MNHNS and SASEGT. This CDR3 comprises 17 residues. The ends lost 5 bases at V and 1 base at J; junction bases unmatched: 11. The CDR3 region has the DNA TGTGCCAGCAGTCCCCCCCCGGGACAGGGTGAGAACACTGAAGCTTTCTTT. Translated, it gives CASSPPPGQGENTEAFF.

There are many counts of this clonotype. The chain joins TRBV20-1 to TRBJ2-7, with 11 bases fitting TRBD2. Germline V gene sequence: CDR1 DFQATT, CDR2 SNEGSKA (reference sequence). The V segment lost 6 bases and the J segment 3 bases; nucleotides outside the gene matches: 1. There are 12 residues in the CDR3. The CDR3 DNA is TGCAGTGCCGGGACTAGCGGCTACGAGCAGTACTTC. Amino acid sequence: CSAGTSGYEQYF.

In regard to this clonotype: The germline gene is not matched at one end of the junction; a read error may be the cause. This sequence joins TRBV4-1 and TRBJ1-1; a possible D gene is TRBD1 (5 bases). The CDR3 is 14 residues long. The germline V gene has CDR1 MGHRA and CDR2 YSYEKL. In nucleotides, the CDR3 is TGCGCCAGCAGCCAAGAAGGGGAGGACTCGGGGGTAGACTTT. Amino acid sequence: CASSQEGEDSGVDF.

In its sample, this clonotype was seen a few times. For the CDR3, the DNA is TGTGCCAGTAGTAATCGCCGGGGGACCTACGAGCAGTACTTC. Protein sequence: CASSNRRGTYEQYF. This chain uses TRBV19 with TRBJ2-7, with D possibly being TRBD2 (6 bases). Trimming removed 4 bases from V and 2 bases from J, with 12 bases in between. Germline CDR1 and CDR2: LNHDA and SQIVND (reference sequence). The CDR3 is made up of 14 amino acids.

There are many counts of this clonotype. The gene calls are TRBV12-3 or TRBV12-4 and TRBJ1-5; D gene uncertain. The V gene lost 3 bases and the J gene lost 10 bases, with 16 bases spanning the gap. This CDR3 has 14 residues. CDR3: CASSLGESGPPQHF. The CDR3 region has the DNA TGTGCCAGCAGTTTGGGTGAAAGTGGGCCTCCCCAGCATTTT.

Turning to this clonotype: Given a much more abundant clone one base away, this may be a read error. V gene TRBV6-1 combines with J gene TRBJ1-5; D gene unclear. This CDR3 has 16 amino acids. The V gene's germline CDR1 is MNHNS and CDR2 SASEGT. V was clipped by 6 bases and J by 5 bases, with 20 bases between them. CDR3 coding DNA: TGTGCCAGCAGCAATAAAAGGGATAGGAGCGATCAGCCCCAGCATTTT. Translated: CASSNKRDRSDQPQHF.

This clonotype was picked up a small number of times. The chain links TRBV7-2 to TRBJ2-7, with D unresolved. The CDR3 covers 13 residues. Deletions cut 6 bases from V and 4 bases from J, with 13 bases between. The germline CDR1 and CDR2 sequences are SGHTA and FQGNSA. The CDR3 coding sequence is TGTGCCAGCAGGCCGTTAGCTGCATACGAGCAGTACTTC. Translated, it gives CASRPLAAYEQYF. The whole variable domain, filled in from reference TRBV7-2 and TRBJ2-7, reads GAGVSQSPSNKVTEKGKDVELRCDPISGHTALYWYRQSLGQGLEFLIYFQGNSAPDKSGLPSDRFSAERTGGSVSTLTIQRTQQEDSAVYLCASRPLAAYEQYFGPGTRLTVT.

This clonotype was counted ten times or more. V usage is TRBV6-2 or TRBV6-3 and J usage is TRBJ2-5; maybe TRBD2 (5 bases). This CDR3 has 11 amino acids. Trimming took 5 bases from V and 9 from J, leaving 10 bases between them. Germline values: CDR1 MNHEY, CDR2 SVGEGT. CDR3 loop: CASSGREPQYF. As DNA, the CDR3 is TGTGCCAGCAGTGGCCGGGAACCCCAGTACTTC.

The chain carries TRBV29-1 and TRBJ2-2, with D unclear. The CDR3 has 13 amino acids. Germline V gene sequence: CDR1 SQVTM, CDR2 ANQGSEA. The germline V and J ends were trimmed by 6 bases and 3 bases, with 11 bases remaining between them. CDR3 amino acids: CSVKITYTGELFF. DNA of the CDR3: TGCAGCGTCAAGATAACGTACACCGGGGAGCTGTTTTTT.

This clonotype was detected only a few times. J is TRBJ1-1 and V is TRBV5-1; 8 nucleotides match TRBD1. The CDR3 contains 16 residues. Germline CDR1 SGHRS, CDR2 YFSETQ. With V trimmed by 2 bases and J by 1 base, 7 bases remained unmatched. For the CDR3, the DNA is TGCGCCAGCAGCTTACCCCGAGGACAGGGGAACACTGAAGCTTTCTTT. It encodes CASSLPRGQGNTEAFF.

Many counts were recorded for this clonotype. The chain links TRBV12-3 or TRBV12-4 to TRBJ2-5; TRBD1 is a possible D gene (6 bases). The CDR3 is 13 amino acids. CDR3 region: CATTTGTRETQYF. CDR3 nucleotides: TGTGCAACCACGACAGGCACCAGGGAGACCCAGTACTTC.

In its sample, this clonotype was seen many times. The rearrangement joins TRBV20-1 to TRBJ2-5; 9 bases agree with TRBD1. In germline, CDR1 is DFQATT, CDR2 SNEGSKA (reference sequence). The V and J ends lost 1 base and 1 base, in that order; junction bases with no gene match: 7. The CDR3 covers 16 residues. The CDR3 DNA follows: TGCAGTGCTAGAGCTTTGGGACAGGGAAGCCAAGAGACCCAGTACTTC. Translating gives CSARALGQGSQETQYF.

The chain recombines TRBV20-1 with TRBJ1-1; tentatively, D is TRBD1 (5 bases). CDR3 size: 13 residues. The V gene's germline CDR1 is DFQATT and CDR2 SNEGSKA (reference sequence). The CDR3 sequence: CRGDFGQNTEAFF. The CDR3 DNA reads TGCAGGGGAGACTTTGGACAGAACACTGAAGCTTTCTTT.

This chain uses TRBV12-3 or TRBV12-4 with TRBJ2-3; D is ambiguous. This CDR3 is built from 16 residues. Trimming left V 8 bases short and J 1 base short, with 19 bases between. This CDR3 reads CASGLRVGIRTDTQYF. The CDR3, as DNA: TGTGCCAGCGGCCTCCGGGTTGGTATCCGCACAGATACGCAGTATTTT.

The table lists this clonotype with many counts. The chain joins TRBV3-1 to TRBJ2-6; tentatively, D is TRBD1 or TRBD2 (5 bases each). V dropped 1 base and J dropped 15 bases, with 10 bases sitting between them. In germline, CDR1 is LGHDT, CDR2 YNNKEL (reference sequence). The CDR3 consists of 12 residues. CDR3 sequence: CASSQVEGPLTF. The CDR3, as DNA: TGTGCCAGCAGCCAAGTTGAGGGGCCCCTGACTTTC.

On this clonotype: A read error is likely, as this CDR3 ends without the conserved phenylalanine or tryptophan. The rearrangement joins TRBV27 to TRBJ2-5; D is perhaps TRBD2 (5 bases). Trimming shortened V by 5 bases and J by 2 bases, and 18 bases separated the two germline ends. Germline CDR1 is MNHEY and CDR2 is SMNVEV (reference sequence). CDR3 size: 16 residues. CDR3 DNA sequence: TGTGCCAGCAGTCCCGCGGCGGGCGGACGACAAGAGACCCAGTACGTC. This sequence encodes CASSPAAGGRQETQYV.

The rearrangement joins TRBV11-2 to TRBJ2-5; 7 positions agree with TRBD2. The germline V gene encodes CDR1 SGHAT and CDR2 FQNNGV. The CDR3 has 17 amino acids. J gave up 0 bases and V 5 bases, and 12 bases lay outside the gene matches. In nucleotides, the CDR3 is TGTGCCAGCAGCCGACGCGGGGCGGGAGCTTACCAAGAGACCCAGTACTTC. Translation: CASSRRGAGAYQETQYF.

This clonotype was detected many times. The rearrangement links TRBV20-1 to TRBJ2-5; the D gene is possibly TRBD1 (6 bases). The V end was cut by 3 bases, the J end by 3 bases, with 11 bases between. Germline lookup yields CDR1 DFQATT and CDR2 SNEGSKA (reference sequence). The CDR3 has 13 residues. The CDR3 DNA is TGCAGTGCTAGCAATCCAGGGGAAGAGACCCAGTACTTC. Its protein product is CSASNPGEETQYF.

This chain connects TRBV5-4 to TRBJ1-2, with TRBD1 identical over 7 bases. Per germline, CDR1 SGHNT and CDR2 YYREEE (reference sequence). The CDR3 is 18 amino acids. The junction had 13 bases not matched to a gene; V was cut back by 0 bases and J by 2 bases. The CDR3 bases are TGTGCCAGCAGCTTGGGGCAGGGACAGCGAGGAAAAAACTATGGCTACACCTTC. Protein product: CASSLGQGQRGKNYGYTF. The complete variable domain, with remaining parts taken from reference TRBV5-4 and TRBJ1-2, reads ETGVTQSPTHLIKTRGQQVTLRCSSQSGHNTVSWYQQALGQGPQFIFQYYREEENGRGNFPPRFSGLQFPNYSSELNVNALELDDSALYLCASSLGQGQRGKNYGYTFGSGTRLTVV.

In its sample, this clonotype was seen many times. The V gene is TRBV28, the J gene TRBJ1-6; TRBD1 might be the D (5 bases). CDR1 and CDR2 (germline): MDHEN, SYDVKM. The CDR3 has 15 amino acids. V lost 3 bases to trimming and J lost 10 bases, with 16 bases between them. The CDR3 region is CASSLSWGSGSPLHF. The CDR3 coding sequence is TGTGCCAGCAGTTTGAGTTGGGGGTCGGGATCACCCCTCCACTTT.